The 10 T cell receptor beta chains listed next were all sequenced from one sample in a study of CD8+CD57+ T cells in acquired aplastic anemia. Genomic DNA acted as the template from which TCR beta VDJ combination and CDR3 sequence profiling were carried out. TCRdb redid the calling of the reads with MiXCR, one entry per CDR3 protein. The sample has hundreds of thousands of distinct CDR3 sequences, approximately 86% seen once. Those patients picked for sequencing had displayed CD8+CD57+ cell expansion on flow cytometry. Sequenced sample: sorted CD4+, CD8+, or CD8+CD57+ T cells (not recorded which) from PBMCs. The receptors shown here come from a human donor with aplastic anemia.

Remarks on this clonotype: Likely a read error: the CDR3 ends without its conserved phenylalanine or tryptophan. The limits of the CDR3 on the DNA are not certain, so only TCRdb's listed CDR3 is given. V is TRBV15 and J is TRBJ2-1. From germline, CDR1 is LNHNV and CDR2 YYDKDF (reference sequence). The CDR3 is made up of 15 amino acids, end residues included. CDR3 sequence: CATSRGREHETQQFG.

A word on this clonotype: Germline is not matched at one junction end, which may reflect a read error. The chain combines TRBV10-3 with TRBJ2-3; TRBD1 might be the D (5 bases). The CDR3 has 13 residues. Germline CDR1 reads ENHRY; CDR2 reads SYGVKD. CDR3 DNA: TGTGCCAGCAGTGACCAGGGAACAGGTACGCAGTATTTT. Its protein product is CASSDQGTGTQYF.

On this clonotype itself: It is unclear where the CDR3 begins or ends on the DNA, so no DNA is shown, and the CDR3 is as TCRdb lists it. The rearrangement uses TRBV7-2 and TRBJ2-1; the table's D call, TRBD1, has no DNA check behind it. The CDR3 length equals 16 residues, ends included. The germline V gene encodes CDR1 SGHTA and CDR2 FQGNSA. This chain's CDR3 is CASSSQGAEEQFFEFF.

A note on this clonotype: Because the CDR3's place on the DNA is in doubt, the DNA is left out and the CDR3 is given as listed by TCRdb. The chain links TRBV19 to TRBJ2-7; the DNA was not compared with TRBD2, the D call given in the table. Germline CDR1 reads LNHDA; CDR2 reads SQIVND (reference sequence). The CDR3 has 16 residues if both end residues are counted. CDR3 protein: CASSIASRAYHEQFFV.

Many counts were recorded for this clonotype. The chain employs TRBV4-3 and TRBJ2-6, with unresolved D. From germline, CDR1 is LGHNA and CDR2 YSLEER. The CDR3 runs 17 residues. V dropped 0 bases and J dropped 1 base, with 10 bases sitting between them. In DNA, the CDR3 is TGCGCCAGCAGCCAAGATAGATCCTCGTCTGGGGCCAACGTCCTGACTTTC. Amino acids: CASSQDRSSSGANVLTF.

On this clonotype itself: One end of the junction is discordant with germline, which a read error may explain. V usage is TRBV2 and J usage is TRBJ1-6; 7 bases map to TRBD1. Germline CDR1 and CDR2: SNHLY and FYNNEI. There are 15 residues in the CDR3. CDR3 bases: TGTGCCGGCAGTGTGGGCGGGGGACAGCGATCCCCCCTCCACTTT. It codes for CAGSVGGGQRSPLHF.

This chain joins TRBV7-8 and TRBJ2-3; possible D gene TRBD1, 6 bases. Germline V gene data show CDR1 as SGHVS and CDR2 as FQNEAQ. The CDR3 is made up of 12 amino acids. Trimming stripped 5 bases from V and 10 bases from J, with 13 bases between. This chain's CDR3 is CASSVGGEAQYF. The DNA of the CDR3 is TGTGCCAGCAGCGTAGGGGGAGAGGCGCAGTATTTT.

On this clonotype itself: The junction shows a germline mismatch at one end, possibly a read error. The chain is built from TRBV7-3 and TRBJ2-3; D unresolved. The germline V gene has CDR1 SGHTA and CDR2 FQGTGA. The CDR3 sequence is 14 residues long. The CDR3 sequence: CASSLSGGPQDESF. CDR3 nucleotide sequence: TGTGCCAGCAGCTTATCAGGCGGACCGCAAGATGAGTCTTTT.

The chain recombines TRBV7-8 with TRBJ1-3; D uncertain. The germline gives CDR1 SGHVS, CDR2 FQNEAQ. The CDR3 is made up of 14 amino acids. The germline V and J ends were trimmed by 2 bases and 7 bases, with 12 bases remaining between them. The CDR3 DNA is TGTGCCAGCAGCTTAACTCCCTCGGGGAACACCATATATTTT. As protein: CASSLTPSGNTIYF.

The chain has TRBV12-3 or TRBV12-4 and TRBJ2-7, with 7 bases lining up with TRBD1. CDR3 length equals 14 residues. With 5 bases clipped from V and 2 bases from J, the junction kept 6 bases outside the gene matches. CDR3 sequence: CASSLLDRAYEQYF. CDR3 DNA: TGTGCCAGCAGTCTACTCGACAGGGCCTACGAGCAGTACTTC.